The 16 T cell receptor beta chains presented below share a single source sample, sequenced in a study of OX40 agonist ivuxolimab in advanced cancers. This table comes from immunoSEQ multiplex PCR, and its TCRdb copy is limited to in-frame clones, with some not included. The table includes 75,000 to 90,000 clones, just under 90% detected once. The sequencing used CD4+ or CD8+ T cells sorted from blood, collected in a trial of the OX40 agonist ivuxolimab. These receptors were obtained from an adult with an advanced solid tumor such as melanoma, head and neck, liver or kidney cancer.

The chain joins TRBV6-6 to TRBJ2-1, with D possibly being TRBD1 or TRBD2 (6 bases each). Germline V lookup: CDR1 MNHNY, CDR2 SVGAGI (reference sequence). CDR3 length equals 14 residues. V lost 2 bases to trimming and J lost 9 bases, with 14 bases between them. Here the CDR3 reads CASSYRGENGEQFF. The DNA for the CDR3 is TGTGCCAGCAGTTACAGGGGGGAGAACGGTGAGCAGTTCTTC.

This chain connects TRBV19 to TRBJ1-4; no reliable D call. Germline V gene data show CDR1 as LNHDA and CDR2 as SQIVND (reference sequence). Trimming pared 1 base from V and 8 bases from J, leaving 14 bases between. The CDR3 consists of 15 residues. The CDR3 sequence: CASSIVGGGGEKLFF. CDR3 DNA sequence: TGTGCCAGTAGTATAGTAGGAGGCGGCGGAGAAAAACTGTTTTTT.

V gene TRBV9 combines with J gene TRBJ2-1; D might be TRBD2 (6 bases). Per the germline V gene, CDR1 is SGDLS and CDR2 is YYNGEE. The germline V and J ends were trimmed by 1 base and 2 bases, with 10 bases remaining between them. The CDR3 contains 15 residues. DNA of the CDR3: TGTGCCAGCAGCGTATTCGGGAGCGCCTACAATGAGCAGTTCTTC. It yields the protein CASSVFGSAYNEQFF.

To note about this clone: In the same sample, other DNA sequences code for this CDR3. The V call is TRBV18, the J call TRBJ2-7; the D gene is possibly TRBD2 (5 bases). Trimming left V 3 bases short and J 3 bases short, with 12 bases between. CDR3 length equals 14 residues. Germline V gene data show CDR1 as KGHSH and CDR2 as LQKENI. Here the CDR3 DNA reads TGTGCCAGCTCACCCCGGTCCAGCGGCTACGAGCAGTACTTC. Residues: CASSPRSSGYEQYF. The full variable domain, completed using reference TRBV18 and TRBJ2-7, is NAGVMQNPRHLVRRRGQEARLRCSPMKGHSHVYWYRQLPEEGLKFMVYLQKENIIDESGMPKERFSAEFPKEGPSILRIQQVVRGDSAAYFCASSPRSSGYEQYFGPGTRLTVT.

The chain recombines TRBV7-8 with TRBJ1-6; 9 positions match TRBD1. After removal of 1 base from V and 6 bases from J, the junction contained 4 bases not matched to a gene. The CDR3 runs to 16 residues. The V gene's germline CDR1 is SGHVS and CDR2 FQNEAQ. The CDR3 loop reads CASSLEGTGLNSPLHF. The CDR3 coding sequence is TGTGCCAGCAGCTTAGAAGGGACAGGGCTTAATTCACCCCTCCACTTT.

The chain is built from TRBV9 and TRBJ2-2; D remains unclear. The CDR3 totals 15 residues. Germline V gene lookup returns CDR1 SGDLS and CDR2 YYNGEE. V lost 0 bases and J 5 bases, leaving 11 bases between the germline ends. CDR3 sequence reads: CASSVGATRTGELFF. The CDR3 DNA reads as TGTGCCAGCAGCGTAGGGGCCACAAGAACCGGGGAGCTGTTTTTT.

This CDR3 reads CAWTPEALYNEQFF. The CDR3 nucleotides read TGTGCCTGGACTCCGGAGGCCCTTTACAATGAGCAGTTCTTC. V gene TRBV30 combines with J gene TRBJ2-1, with D tentatively TRBD2 (5 bases). There are 14 residues in the CDR3. Trimming cost V 4 bases and J 4 bases, with 14 bases left between them. Per germline, CDR1 GTSNPN and CDR2 SVGIG (reference sequence).

V gene TRBV6-1 combines with J gene TRBJ2-5; 8 positions agree with TRBD2. There are 15 residues in the CDR3. Germline loops: CDR1 MNHNS, CDR2 SASEGT. The trim removed 9 bases at V and 1 base at J, leaving 10 bases unmatched. This CDR3 reads CASHGIGGVQETQYF. The CDR3 DNA sequence: TGTGCCAGTCATGGCATCGGGGGGGTCCAAGAGACCCAGTACTTC.

V gene TRBV6-6 combines with J gene TRBJ2-5, with 8 bases lining up with TRBD1. V gave up 6 bases and J gave up 1 base; unmatched junction bases: 7. The V gene's germline CDR1 is MNHNY and CDR2 SVGAGI (reference sequence). The CDR3 totals 15 residues. CDR3 region: CASSRGQETQETQYF. The CDR3 DNA is TGTGCCAGCAGCCGGGGACAGGAGACCCAAGAGACCCAGTACTTC.

The chain joins TRBV19 to TRBJ2-5, with 7 nucleotides matching TRBD2. CDR1 is LNHDA, CDR2 SQIVND, per germline (reference sequence). The length of the CDR3 is 13 residues. Losses at the gene ends were 6 bases for V and 4 bases for J; bases not matched to a gene: 5. The CDR3 sequence: CASRSGGRETQYF. The CDR3 nucleotides are TGTGCCAGTAGGTCGGGGGGACGAGAGACCCAGTACTTC.

The rearrangement uses TRBV9 and TRBJ1-1; weak D call: TRBD1 (5 bases). The CDR3 consists of 15 residues. Trimming shortened V by 0 bases and J by 0 bases, and 9 bases separated the two germline ends. CDR1 and CDR2 from the germline V gene are SGDLS and YYNGEE. In nucleotides, the CDR3 is TGTGCCAGCAGCGTAGGCAACAGGATGAACACTGAAGCTTTCTTT. Translating gives CASSVGNRMNTEAFF. Complete variable domain (other parts from reference TRBV9 and TRBJ1-1): DSGVTQTPKHLITATGQRVTLRCSPRSGDLSVYWYQQSLDQGLQFLIQYYNGEERAKGNILERFSAQQFPDLHSELNLSSLELGDSALYFCASSVGNRMNTEAFFGQGTRLTVV.

The chain recombines TRBV7-2 with TRBJ2-2; 9 bases align to TRBD2. The CDR3 is 17 amino acids. The germline V gene has CDR1 SGHTA and CDR2 FQGNSA. V lost 4 bases, J lost 6 bases, and 12 bases stayed unmatched. CDR3 coding DNA: TGTGCCAGCAGCTCCGCCGGGCTAGCGGGAACGGCCGGGGAGCTGTTTTTT. Its translation: CASSSAGLAGTAGELFF. Combining the CDR3 with reference TRBV7-2 and TRBJ2-2 gives the whole variable domain GAGVSQSPSNKVTEKGKDVELRCDPISGHTALYWYRQSLGQGLEFLIYFQGNSAPDKSGLPSDRFSAERTGGSVSTLTIQRTQQEDSAVYLCASSSAGLAGTAGELFFGEGSRLTVL.

V is TRBV7-2 and J is TRBJ2-5; D is possibly TRBD2 (6 bases). Trimming removed 4 bases at V and 2 bases at J, with 23 bases between. The CDR3 is 18 residues long. CDR1 and CDR2 (germline): SGHTA, FQGNSA. CDR3 loop: CASSSRGWGESGQETQYF. CDR3 bases: TGTGCCAGCAGCTCCCGGGGATGGGGGGAGTCAGGGCAAGAGACCCAGTACTTC.

The J gene is TRBJ1-4, the V gene TRBV5-4; tentatively, D is TRBD1 (5 bases). Trimming took off 6 bases at V and 2 bases at J, with 17 bases between the two ends. The CDR3 consists of 16 residues. Germline V gene lookup returns CDR1 SGHNT and CDR2 YYREEE (reference sequence). CDR3 sequence reads: CASKAGGPGTNEKLFF. The CDR3, as DNA: TGTGCCAGCAAGGCAGGAGGGCCAGGGACTAATGAAAAACTGTTTTTT.

The chain carries TRBV29-1 and TRBJ1-2, with D hard to call. Germline values: CDR1 SQVTM, CDR2 ANQGSEA. Trimming cost V 0 bases and J 2 bases, with 10 bases left between them. This CDR3 comprises 14 residues. The CDR3 region is CSVEDQNSNYGYTF. The DNA for the CDR3 is TGCAGCGTTGAAGATCAAAACAGCAACTATGGCTACACCTTC.

The chain recombines TRBV5-5 with TRBJ2-2, with 11 bases identical to TRBD2. V was clipped by 4 bases and J by 4 bases; unmatched bases: 9. The CDR3 has 17 amino acids. Germline V gene data show CDR1 as SGHKS and CDR2 as YYEKEE (reference sequence). The CDR3 sequence: CASSPGIGLAGTGELFF. For the CDR3, the DNA is TGTGCCAGCAGCCCTGGGATAGGACTAGCGGGCACCGGGGAGCTGTTTTTT.